The 13 T cell receptor beta chains given below trace back to one sample, sequenced in a study of Graves' ophthalmopathy and Graves' hyperthyroidism. The authors amplified TCR beta CDR3 regions, and they did so from RNA transcripts for repertoire sequencing. First-round RT-PCR used HTBI primers; second-round multiplex PCR followed. TCRdb independently ran MiXCR on the multiplex PCR reads; one entry per CDR3 protein. The table includes about 370,000 distinct CDR3 sequences, about a sixth detected once. The sequenced material came from peripheral blood. These receptors were collected from an adult woman with stable Graves' hyperthyroidism.

The J gene is TRBJ1-5, the V gene TRBV6-1, with 8 bases aligning to TRBD1. Unmatched junction bases numbered 6, after V lost 3 bases and J lost 2 bases. Germline V lookup: CDR1 MNHNS, CDR2 SASEGT. This CDR3 contains 16 residues. The CDR3 nucleotides are TGTGCCAGCAGTGATCCTCCGGGACAGGGCAATCAGCCCCAGCATTTT. Protein: CASSDPPGQGNQPQHF.

This clonotype was detected many times. V usage is TRBV6-2 or TRBV6-3 and J usage is TRBJ2-7, with D perhaps matching TRBD1 or TRBD2 (5 bases each). Germline V gene data show CDR1 as MNHEY and CDR2 as SVGEGT. The CDR3 spans 14 residues. Trimming took off 6 bases at V and 2 bases at J, with 14 bases between the two ends. CDR3 nucleotide sequence: TGTGCCAGCAGCCCTCGGGGACCGACCTACGAGCAGTACTTC. It specifies CASSPRGPTYEQYF.

This clonotype has ten or more counts. The V gene is TRBV15, the J gene TRBJ2-4; D is undetermined. This CDR3 spans 15 amino acids. V was clipped by 0 bases and J by 8 bases, with 14 bases between them. CDR1 and CDR2 from the germline V gene are LNHNV and YYDKDF (reference sequence). The CDR3 protein is CATSREENGRDIQYF. As DNA, the CDR3 is TGTGCCACCAGCAGAGAGGAAAACGGAAGGGACATTCAGTACTTC.

This clonotype was seen repeatedly, ten times or more. The V and J genes are TRBV28 and TRBJ1-5; D remains unclear. This CDR3 has 16 amino acids. V was shortened by 0 bases and J by 6 bases, with 15 bases between the two germline ends. CDR1 MDHEN and CDR2 SYDVKM come from the germline V gene. CDR3 nucleotides: TGTGCCAGCAGTTTATGGGCCCTAGCTTTGGGTCAGCCCCAGCATTTT. Protein product: CASSLWALALGQPQHF.

Worth noting for this clonotype: A read error may produce the germline difference seen at one junction end. V usage is TRBV5-1 and J usage is TRBJ2-5, with a possible D match to TRBD2 (6 bases). The CDR3 totals 13 residues. CDR1 SGHRS and CDR2 YFSETQ come from the germline V gene. The chain's CDR3 is CASRQEGRASEHF. CDR3 nucleotide sequence: TGCGCCAGCAGGCAGGAGGGCCGAGCCTCCGAACACTTC. Full variable domain (remainder filled in from reference TRBV5-1 and TRBJ2-5): KAGVTQTPRYLIKTRGQQVTLSCSPISGHRSVSWYQQTPGQGLQFLFEYFSETQRNKGNFPGRFSGRQFSNSRSEMNVSTLELGDSALYLCASRQEGRASEHFGPGTRLLVL.

This clonotype was seen at least ten times. The rearrangement joins TRBV28 to TRBJ1-1, with D possibly being TRBD1 (6 bases). Germline assignment: CDR1 MDHEN and CDR2 SYDVKM. Trimming stripped 8 bases from V and 5 bases from J, with 15 bases between. This CDR3 comprises 13 residues. CDR3 residues: CASQYGGRTEAFF. CDR3 bases: TGTGCCAGCCAATATGGGGGGCGTACTGAAGCTTTCTTT.

This clonotype was counted many times. This chain connects TRBV19 to TRBJ1-6, with 7 bases identical to TRBD1. The CDR3 runs to 14 residues. The germline V gene has CDR1 LNHDA and CDR2 SQIVND (reference sequence). J lost 8 bases, V lost 6 bases, and 7 bases had no gene match. DNA of the CDR3: TGTGCCAGTAGGACGACAGGGTGGGATTCACCCCTCCACTTT. This codes for CASRTTGWDSPLHF.

The chain links TRBV29-1 to TRBJ1-5; the D gene is possibly TRBD1 (5 bases). Trimming removed 5 bases from V and 4 bases from J, with 9 bases in between. The CDR3 runs 12 residues. Germline-derived CDR1 and CDR2 are SQVTM and ANQGSEA. The CDR3 region has the DNA TGCAGCGTTTCCCAGGGAAATCAGCCCCAGCATTTT. Residues: CSVSQGNQPQHF.

Remarks on this clonotype: It is likely a read error, because the conserved phenylalanine at the end of the CDR3 is missing. No DNA is shown, since the ends of the CDR3 on it are uncertain; the CDR3 is the one TCRdb lists. The chain employs TRBV27 and TRBJ2-5; TRBD1, the D gene given by the table, was not confirmed from the DNA. The CDR3 has 14 amino acids, counting both end residues. Germline V gives CDR1 MNHEY, CDR2 SMNVEV (reference sequence). CDR3 region: CASSYRVDAETQDY.

This chain joins TRBV12-3 or TRBV12-4 and TRBJ2-5; TRBD2 aligns across 8 bases. This CDR3 has 13 residues. The V segment lost 6 bases and the J segment 4 bases; nucleotides outside the gene matches: 4. The CDR3 nucleotides are TGTGCCAGCAGGCCGGGACTAGGAGAGACCCAGTACTTC. As protein: CASRPGLGETQYF.

This clonotype has at least ten counts. The CDR3 region is CASRGELSGNTIYF. The CDR3 nucleotides are TGTGCCAGCCGCGGGGAGCTCTCTGGAAACACCATATATTTT. The chain combines TRBV7-9 with TRBJ1-3; D gene uncertain. The CDR3 has 14 amino acids. V lost 8 bases and J 0 bases, leaving 11 bases between the germline ends. Germline loops: CDR1 SEHNR, CDR2 FQNEAQ (reference sequence). Using reference TRBV7-9 and TRBJ1-3 for the parts outside the CDR3, the full variable domain is DTGVSQNPRHKITKRGQNVTFRCDPISEHNRLYWYRQTLGQGPEFLTYFQNEAQLEKSRLLSDRFSAERPKGSFSTLEIQRTEQGDSAMYLCASRGELSGNTIYFGEGSWLTVV.

This clonotype was counted at least ten times. V usage is TRBV28 and J usage is TRBJ1-5, with 8 bases identical to TRBD1. The CDR3 has 14 amino acids. Per the germline V gene, CDR1 is MDHEN and CDR2 is SYDVKM. V was clipped by 6 bases and J by 6 bases; unmatched bases: 7. This CDR3 is CASRQTGGSQPQHF. CDR3 coding DNA: TGTGCCAGCAGACAAACAGGGGGTAGTCAGCCCCAGCATTTT.

This clonotype appeared many times. The chain is built from TRBV15 and TRBJ2-3, with D tentatively TRBD2 (6 bases). V dropped 8 bases and J dropped 4 bases, with 19 bases sitting between them. The CDR3 extends over 15 amino acids. Germline V lookup: CDR1 LNHNV, CDR2 YYDKDF (reference sequence). The DNA for the CDR3 is TGTGCCACCGGGCCAGCGGGCCAGACGGCAGATACGCAGTATTTT. Amino acid sequence: CATGPAGQTADTQYF.